This T cell receptor (beta chain) was captured in a study of neurological immune-mediated disorders. Whole-study results and caveats: There was no clinical or MRI feature that showed an association with the multiple sclerosis repertoire cluster. None of the CDR3 amino acid sequences of expanded clones recurred across subjects, suggesting private repertoires in all groups.

Template-switch 5'RACE cDNA synthesis added a 10-nucleotide unique molecular identifier. TCRdb recomputed calls from the 5' RACE reads with MiXCR, one row per CDR3 protein. The table lists tens of thousands of distinct CDR3 sequences, 3% to 4% of them singletons. Looked up from germline, CDR1 is SGHRS and CDR2 is YFSETQ. This CDR3 is 15 amino acids long. V lost 4 bases, J lost 3 bases, and 6 bases stayed unmatched. This clonotype was seen at least ten times. Its antigen is still unknown. Sorted libraries used over 800,000 CD4+ or CD8+ T cells. This chain links TRBV5-1 with TRBJ2-1; 8 nucleotides agree with TRBD1. The sequenced material came from CD4+ T cells from blood. This TCR was sampled from a woman aged 40 to 49 with multiple sclerosis. Written as DNA, the CDR3 is TGCGCCAGCAGCCCCCAGGGGGCGTTCTACAATGAGCAGTTCTTC. Protein product: CASSPQGAFYNEQFF.